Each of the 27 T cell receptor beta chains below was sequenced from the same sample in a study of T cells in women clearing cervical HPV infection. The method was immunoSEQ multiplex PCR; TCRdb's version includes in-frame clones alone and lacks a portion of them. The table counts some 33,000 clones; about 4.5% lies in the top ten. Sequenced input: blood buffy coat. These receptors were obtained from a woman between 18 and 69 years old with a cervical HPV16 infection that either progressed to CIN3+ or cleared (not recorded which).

The DNA read from the CDR3 is TGTGCCAGGAGACGGGACAGGTCCTACGAG. The encoded protein is CARRRDRSYE. In full, the CDR3 reads CARRRDRSYEQYF. The chain carries TRBV2 and TRBJ2-7; 8 bases agree with TRBD1. The sequenced fragment ends 3 residues before the CDR3 boundary, so the rest is inferred from the germline J gene. CDR1 and CDR2 (germline): SNHLY, FYNNEI. The length of the CDR3 is 13 residues. The junction had 5 bases not matched to a gene; V was cut back by 9 bases and J by 1 base.

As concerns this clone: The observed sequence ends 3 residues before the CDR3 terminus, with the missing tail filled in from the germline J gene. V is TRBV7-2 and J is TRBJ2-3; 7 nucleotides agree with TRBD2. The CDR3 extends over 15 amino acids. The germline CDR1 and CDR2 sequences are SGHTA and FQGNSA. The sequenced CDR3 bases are TGTGCCAGCAGCCCCCCCCGGGAGCGGCGGGAGACG. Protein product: CASSPPRERRET. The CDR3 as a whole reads CASSPPRERRETQYF.

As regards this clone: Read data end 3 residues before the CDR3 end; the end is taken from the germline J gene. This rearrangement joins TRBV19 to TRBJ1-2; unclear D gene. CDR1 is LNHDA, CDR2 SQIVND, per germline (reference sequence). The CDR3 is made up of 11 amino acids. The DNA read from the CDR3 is TGTGCCAGTAGTTTATCAGATACC. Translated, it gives CASSLSDT. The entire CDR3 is CASSLSDTYTF. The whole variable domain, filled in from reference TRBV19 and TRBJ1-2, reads DGGITQSPKYLFRKEGQNVTLSCEQNLNHDAMYWYRQDPGQGLRLIYYSQIVNDFQKGDIAEGYSVSREKKESFPLTVTSAQKNPTAFYLCASSLSDTYTFGSGTRLTVV.

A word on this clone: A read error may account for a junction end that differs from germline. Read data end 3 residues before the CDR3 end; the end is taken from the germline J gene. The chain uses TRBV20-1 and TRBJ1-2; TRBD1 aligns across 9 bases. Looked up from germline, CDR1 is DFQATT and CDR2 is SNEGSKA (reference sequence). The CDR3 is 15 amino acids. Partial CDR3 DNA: TGCAGTTCTAGGACAGGGGTTGGTTCCTACAATGAC. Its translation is CSSRTGVGSYND. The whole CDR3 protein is CSSRTGVGSYNDYTF.

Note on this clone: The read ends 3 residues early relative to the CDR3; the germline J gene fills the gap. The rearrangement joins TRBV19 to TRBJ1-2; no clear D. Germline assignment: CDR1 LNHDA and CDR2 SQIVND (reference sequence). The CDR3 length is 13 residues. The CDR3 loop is CASSTRSAYDYTF. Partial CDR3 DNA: TGTGCCAGTAGTACCCGCAGCGCCTACGAC.

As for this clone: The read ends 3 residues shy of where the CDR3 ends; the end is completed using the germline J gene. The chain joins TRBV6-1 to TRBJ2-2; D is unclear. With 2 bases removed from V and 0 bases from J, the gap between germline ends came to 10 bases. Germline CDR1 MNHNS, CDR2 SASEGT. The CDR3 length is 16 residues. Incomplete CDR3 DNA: TGTGCCAGCAGTGAATTCCCTCCCCCGAACACCGGGGAG. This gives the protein CASSEFPPPNTGE. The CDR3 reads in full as CASSEFPPPNTGELFF.

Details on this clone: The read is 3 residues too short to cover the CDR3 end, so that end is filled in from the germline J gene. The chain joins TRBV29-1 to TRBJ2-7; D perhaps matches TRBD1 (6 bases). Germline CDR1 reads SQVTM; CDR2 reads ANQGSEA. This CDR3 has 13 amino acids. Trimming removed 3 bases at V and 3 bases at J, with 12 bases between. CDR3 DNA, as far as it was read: TGCAGCGTTGAGAGGGACACAGGCTACGAG. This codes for CSVERDTGYE. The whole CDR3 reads CSVERDTGYEQYF.

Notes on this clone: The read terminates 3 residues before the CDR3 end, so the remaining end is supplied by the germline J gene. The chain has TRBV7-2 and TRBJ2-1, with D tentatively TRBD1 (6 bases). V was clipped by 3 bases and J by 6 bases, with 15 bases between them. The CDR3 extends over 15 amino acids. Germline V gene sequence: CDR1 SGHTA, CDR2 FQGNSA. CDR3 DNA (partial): TGTGCCAGCAGCTTTAATCAGGGGCGCCTCAATGAG. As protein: CASSFNQGRLNE. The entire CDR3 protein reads CASSFNQGRLNEQFF.

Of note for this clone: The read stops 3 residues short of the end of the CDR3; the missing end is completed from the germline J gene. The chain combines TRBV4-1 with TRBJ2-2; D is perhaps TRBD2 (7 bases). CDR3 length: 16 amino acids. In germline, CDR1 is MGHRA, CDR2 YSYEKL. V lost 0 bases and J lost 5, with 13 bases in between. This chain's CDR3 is CASSQETGGWTGELFF. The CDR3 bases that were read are TGCGCCAGCAGCCAAGAGACGGGGGGCTGGACCGGGGAG.

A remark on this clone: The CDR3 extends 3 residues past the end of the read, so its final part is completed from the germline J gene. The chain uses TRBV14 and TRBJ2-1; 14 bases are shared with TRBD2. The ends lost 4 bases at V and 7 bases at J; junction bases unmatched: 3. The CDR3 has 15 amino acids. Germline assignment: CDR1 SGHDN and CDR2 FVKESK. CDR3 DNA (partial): TGTGCCAGCAGCCTAGGGACTAGCGGGAGTAATGAG. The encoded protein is CASSLGTSGSNE. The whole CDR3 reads CASSLGTSGSNEQFF.

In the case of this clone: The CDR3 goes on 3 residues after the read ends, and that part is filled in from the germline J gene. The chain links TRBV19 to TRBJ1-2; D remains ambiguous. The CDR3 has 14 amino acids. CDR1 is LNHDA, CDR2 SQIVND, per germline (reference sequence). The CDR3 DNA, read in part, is TGTGCCAGTAGTATCGTTAAGGTCAACAATGAC. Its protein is CASSIVKVNND. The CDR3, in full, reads CASSIVKVNNDYTF. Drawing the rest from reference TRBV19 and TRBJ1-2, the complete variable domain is DGGITQSPKYLFRKEGQNVTLSCEQNLNHDAMYWYRQDPGQGLRLIYYSQIVNDFQKGDIAEGYSVSREKKESFPLTVTSAQKNPTAFYLCASSIVKVNNDYTFGSGTRLTVV.

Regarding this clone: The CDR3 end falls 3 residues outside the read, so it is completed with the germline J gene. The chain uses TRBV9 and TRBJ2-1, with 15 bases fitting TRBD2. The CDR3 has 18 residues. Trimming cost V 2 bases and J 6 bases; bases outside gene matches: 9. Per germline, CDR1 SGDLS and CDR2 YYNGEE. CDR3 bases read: TGTGCCAGCAGCGTGGGACTAGCGGGAGGTGGAGACGGCAATGAG. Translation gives CASSVGLAGGGDGNE. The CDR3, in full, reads CASSVGLAGGGDGNEQFF. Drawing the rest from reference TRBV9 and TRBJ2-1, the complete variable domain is DSGVTQTPKHLITATGQRVTLRCSPRSGDLSVYWYQQSLDQGLQFLIQYYNGEERAKGNILERFSAQQFPDLHSELNLSSLELGDSALYFCASSVGLAGGGDGNEQFFGPGTRLTVL.

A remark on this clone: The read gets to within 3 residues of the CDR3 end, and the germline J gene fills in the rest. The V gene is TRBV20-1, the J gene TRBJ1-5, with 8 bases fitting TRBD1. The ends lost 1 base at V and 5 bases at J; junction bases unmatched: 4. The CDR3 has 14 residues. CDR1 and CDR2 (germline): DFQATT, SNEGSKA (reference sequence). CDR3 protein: CSARAQQGDQPQHF. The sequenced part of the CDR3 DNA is TGCAGTGCTAGAGCTCAACAGGGGGATCAGCCC.

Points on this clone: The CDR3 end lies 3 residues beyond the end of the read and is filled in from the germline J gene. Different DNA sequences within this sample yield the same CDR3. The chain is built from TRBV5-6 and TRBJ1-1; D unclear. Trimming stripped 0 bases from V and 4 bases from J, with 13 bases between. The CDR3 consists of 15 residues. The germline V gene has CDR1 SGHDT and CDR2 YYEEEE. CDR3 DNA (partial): TGTGCCAGCAGCTTGGTGAGGCTCAGAGTCACTGAA. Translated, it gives CASSLVRLRVTE. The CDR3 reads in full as CASSLVRLRVTEAFF.

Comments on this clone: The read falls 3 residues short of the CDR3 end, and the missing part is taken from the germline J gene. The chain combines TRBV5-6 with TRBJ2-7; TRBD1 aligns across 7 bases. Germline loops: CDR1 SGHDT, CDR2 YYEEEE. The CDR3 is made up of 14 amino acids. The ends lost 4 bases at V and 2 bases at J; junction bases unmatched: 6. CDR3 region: CASSTGTDTYEQYF. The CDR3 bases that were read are TGTGCCAGCAGCACCGGGACAGACACCTACGAG.

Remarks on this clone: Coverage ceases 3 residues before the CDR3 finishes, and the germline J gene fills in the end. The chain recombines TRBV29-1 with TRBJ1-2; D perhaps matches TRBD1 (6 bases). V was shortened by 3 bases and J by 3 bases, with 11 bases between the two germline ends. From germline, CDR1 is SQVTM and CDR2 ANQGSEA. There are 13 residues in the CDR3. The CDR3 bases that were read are TGCAGCGTTGACCAGGGGAATTACTATGGC. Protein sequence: CSVDQGNYYG. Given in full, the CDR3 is CSVDQGNYYGYTF.

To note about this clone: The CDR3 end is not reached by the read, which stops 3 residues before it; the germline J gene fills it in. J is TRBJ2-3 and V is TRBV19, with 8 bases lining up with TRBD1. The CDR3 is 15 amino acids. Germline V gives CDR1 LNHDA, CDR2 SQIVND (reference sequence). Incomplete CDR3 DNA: TGTGCCAGTAGTATCTCAGACAGGGGCAATCAGCCG. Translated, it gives CASSISDRGNQP. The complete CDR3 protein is CASSISDRGNQPQYF.

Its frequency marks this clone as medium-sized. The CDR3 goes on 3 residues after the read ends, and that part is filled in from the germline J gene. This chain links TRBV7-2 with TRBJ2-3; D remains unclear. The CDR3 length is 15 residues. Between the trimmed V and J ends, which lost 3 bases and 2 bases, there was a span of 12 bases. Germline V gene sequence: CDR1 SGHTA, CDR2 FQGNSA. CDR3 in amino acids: CASSFLASVTDTQYF. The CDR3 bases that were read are TGTGCCAGCAGCTTTCTTGCATCAGTCACAGATACG.

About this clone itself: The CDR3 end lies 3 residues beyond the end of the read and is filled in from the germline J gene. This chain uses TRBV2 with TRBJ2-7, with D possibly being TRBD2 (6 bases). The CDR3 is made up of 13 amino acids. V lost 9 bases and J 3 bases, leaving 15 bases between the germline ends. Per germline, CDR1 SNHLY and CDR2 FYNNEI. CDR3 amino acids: CASGLKEGYEQYF. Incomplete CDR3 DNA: TGTGCCAGTGGGCTGAAGGAGGGCTACGAG. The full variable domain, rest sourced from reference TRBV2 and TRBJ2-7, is EPEVTQTPSHQVTQMGQEVILRCVPISNHLYFYWYRQILGQKVEFLVSFYNNEISEKSEIFDDQFSVERPDGSNFTLKIRSTKLEDSAMYFCASGLKEGYEQYFGPGTRLTVT.

The DNA read from the CDR3 is TGTGCCAGCAGTGAACAGGGGGCGAGTGAAAAG. Translating gives CASSEQGASEK. The entire CDR3 protein is CASSEQGASEKLFF. The genes are TRBV2 and TRBJ2-2; 8 positions match TRBD1. The read stops 3 residues short of the end of the CDR3; the missing end is completed from the germline J gene. Germline assignment: CDR1 SNHLY and CDR2 FYNNEI. This CDR3 is built from 14 residues.

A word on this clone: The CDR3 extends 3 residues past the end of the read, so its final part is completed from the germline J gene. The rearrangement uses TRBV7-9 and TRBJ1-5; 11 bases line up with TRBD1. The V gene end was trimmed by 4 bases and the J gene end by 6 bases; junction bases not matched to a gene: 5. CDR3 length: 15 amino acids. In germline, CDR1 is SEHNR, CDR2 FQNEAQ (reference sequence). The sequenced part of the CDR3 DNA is TGTGCCAGCAGCTCCGGACAGGGGGCGGGTCAGCCC. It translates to CASSSGQGAGQP. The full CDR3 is CASSSGQGAGQPQHF.

The CDR3 DNA, read in part, is TGTGCCAGCAGCCCAGACAGGGTCGGTGAG. Protein: CASSPDRVGE. The whole CDR3 protein reads CASSPDRVGEQFF. The chain recombines TRBV12-3 or TRBV12-4 with TRBJ2-1; 7 bases fit TRBD1. The read halts 3 residues ahead of the CDR3 end, with the missing end drawn from the germline J gene. Losses at the gene ends were 6 bases for V and 9 bases for J; bases not matched to a gene: 8. The CDR3 extends over 13 amino acids.

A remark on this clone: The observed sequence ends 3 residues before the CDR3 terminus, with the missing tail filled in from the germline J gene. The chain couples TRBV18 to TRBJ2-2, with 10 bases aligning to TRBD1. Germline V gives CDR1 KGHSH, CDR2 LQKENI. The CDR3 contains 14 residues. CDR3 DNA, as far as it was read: TGTGCCAGCTCGTCGGGACAGGGGCCCGGAAAG. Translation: CASSSGQGPGK. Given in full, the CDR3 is CASSSGQGPGKLFF.

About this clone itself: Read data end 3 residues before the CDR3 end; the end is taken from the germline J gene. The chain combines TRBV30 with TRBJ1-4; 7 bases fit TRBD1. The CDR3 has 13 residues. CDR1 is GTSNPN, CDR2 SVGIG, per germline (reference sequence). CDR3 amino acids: CAWRQELGQKLFF. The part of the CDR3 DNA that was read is TGTGCCTGGAGGCAGGAGTTGGGACAGAAA. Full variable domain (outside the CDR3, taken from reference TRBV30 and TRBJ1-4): SQTIHQWPATLVQPVGSPLSLECTVEGTSNPNLYWYRQAAGRGLQLLFYSVGIGQISSEVPQNLSASRPQDRQFILSSKKLLLSDSGFYLCAWRQELGQKLFFGSGTQLSVL.

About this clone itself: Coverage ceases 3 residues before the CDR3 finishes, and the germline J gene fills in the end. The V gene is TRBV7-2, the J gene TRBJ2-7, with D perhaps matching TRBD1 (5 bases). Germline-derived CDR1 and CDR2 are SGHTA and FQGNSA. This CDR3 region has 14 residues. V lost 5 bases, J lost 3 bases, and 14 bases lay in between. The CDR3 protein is CASSQGTWGYEQYF. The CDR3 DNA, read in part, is TGTGCCAGCAGCCAGGGCACGTGGGGCTACGAG. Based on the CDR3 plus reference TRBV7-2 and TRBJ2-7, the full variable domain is GAGVSQSPSNKVTEKGKDVELRCDPISGHTALYWYRQSLGQGLEFLIYFQGNSAPDKSGLPSDRFSAERTGGSVSTLTIQRTQQEDSAVYLCASSQGTWGYEQYFGPGTRLTVT.

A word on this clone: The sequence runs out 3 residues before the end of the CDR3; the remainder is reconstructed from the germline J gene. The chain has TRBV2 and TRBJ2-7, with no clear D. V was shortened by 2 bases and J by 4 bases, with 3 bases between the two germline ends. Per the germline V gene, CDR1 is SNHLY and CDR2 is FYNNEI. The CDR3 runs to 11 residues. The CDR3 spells CASSERYEQYF. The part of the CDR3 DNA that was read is TGTGCCAGCAGTGAAAGGTACGAG.

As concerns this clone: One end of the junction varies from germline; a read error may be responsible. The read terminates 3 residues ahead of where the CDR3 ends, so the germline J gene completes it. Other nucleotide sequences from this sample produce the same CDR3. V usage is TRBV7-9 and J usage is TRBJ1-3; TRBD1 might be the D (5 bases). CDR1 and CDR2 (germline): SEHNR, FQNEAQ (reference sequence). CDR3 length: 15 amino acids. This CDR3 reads CASSLGQNFGNTIYF. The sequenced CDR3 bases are TGTGCCAGCAGCTTAGGACAGAACTTTGGAAACACA.